The clone carrying this T cell receptor beta chain was seen only a few times. Those who participated ranged in age from 18 to 89 years and resided in about two dozen US areas. In the study's own analysis: Reference gene primer amplification gave estimated nucleated cell counts. Using immunoSEQ multiplex PCR, the repertoire was profiled, and TCRdb retains in-frame clones only, with some absent. V, J and clone size were drawn from that table, and D and trimming were deduced from the DNA. The data hold some 260,000 clones, with around 80% observed a single time. This specimen comes from a study of blood T cell repertoires in COVID-19. Study information: Researchers got acute and convalescent COVID-19 samples from the United States, Italy and Spain. PBMCs, B-cell-depleted T cells, or T cells provided the cDNA or gDNA that made up the material.

CDR1 is SGHDT and CDR2 is YYEEEE in the germline V gene. Between the trimmed V and J ends, which lost 2 bases and 0 bases, there was a span of 12 bases. CDR3 size: 16 residues. The TCR comes from a man under 40 with acute COVID-19. Sample: PBMCs or T cells enriched from blood (not recorded which). The chain couples TRBV5-6 to TRBJ2-4, with D possibly TRBD2 on 5 matching bases. CDR3 in amino acids: CASSLKTTLAKNIQYF. The CDR3 DNA sequence: TGTGCCAGCAGCTTAAAGACTACACTAGCCAAAAACATTCAGTACTTC. The variable domain in full, with the rest retrieved from reference TRBV5-6 and TRBJ2-4, is DAGVTQSPTHLIKTRGQQVTLRCSPKSGHDTVSWYQQALGQGPQFIFQYYEEEERQRGNFPDRFSGHQFPNYSSELNVNALLLGDSALYLCASSLKTTLAKNIQYFGAGTRLSVL.